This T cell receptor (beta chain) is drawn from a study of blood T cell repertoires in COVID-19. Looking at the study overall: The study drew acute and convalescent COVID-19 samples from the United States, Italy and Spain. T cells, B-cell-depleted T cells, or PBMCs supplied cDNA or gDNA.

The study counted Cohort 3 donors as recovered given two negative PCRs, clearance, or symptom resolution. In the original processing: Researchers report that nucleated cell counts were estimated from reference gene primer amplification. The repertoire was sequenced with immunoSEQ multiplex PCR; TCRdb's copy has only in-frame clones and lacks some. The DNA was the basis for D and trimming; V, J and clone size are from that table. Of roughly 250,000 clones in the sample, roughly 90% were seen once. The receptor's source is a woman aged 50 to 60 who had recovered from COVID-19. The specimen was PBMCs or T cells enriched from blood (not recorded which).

The CDR3, as DNA: TGCGCCAGCAGCGGTGGCAGCGACTCCTATAATTCACCCCTCCACTTT. Its protein product is CASSGGSDSYNSPLHF. The rearrangement joins TRBV5-1 to TRBJ1-6; no reliable D call. V dropped 4 bases and J dropped 0 bases, with 11 bases sitting between them. This CDR3 spans 16 amino acids. CDR1 and CDR2 from the germline V gene are SGHRS and YFSETQ.